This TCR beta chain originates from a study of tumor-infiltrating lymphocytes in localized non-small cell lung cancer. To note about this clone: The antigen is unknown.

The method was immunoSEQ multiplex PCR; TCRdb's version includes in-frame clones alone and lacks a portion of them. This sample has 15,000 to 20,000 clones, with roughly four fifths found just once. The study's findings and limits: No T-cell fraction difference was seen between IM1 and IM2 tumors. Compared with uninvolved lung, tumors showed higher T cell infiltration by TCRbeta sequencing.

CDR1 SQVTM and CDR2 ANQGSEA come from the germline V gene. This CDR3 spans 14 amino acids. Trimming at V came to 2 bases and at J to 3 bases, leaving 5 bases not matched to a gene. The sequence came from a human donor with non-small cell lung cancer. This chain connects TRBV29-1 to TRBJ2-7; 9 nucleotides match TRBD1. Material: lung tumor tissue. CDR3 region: CSVELRGQGYEQYF. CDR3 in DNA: TGCAGCGTTGAACTACGGGGACAGGGCTACGAGCAGTACTTC.